These T cell receptor beta chains were read from a single sample in a study of molecular identifiers for immune sequencing clone quantification. A single record per CDR3 protein comes from TCRdb applying MiXCR to the PCR reads. This sample has about 97,000 distinct CDR3 sequences, with more than 20% found just once. Sequences were obtained from naive CD8+ T cells from blood, with Jurkat cell RNA spiked in. The source of these receptors is a human donor in good health. Some libraries in this study had Jurkat cell RNA spiked in. CDR3s include the opening cysteine and the closing phenylalanine or tryptophan. The D gene is left open where the match is weak. Expanded clones get a size class; other rows say once, few or many, or leave the size out.

clone size: few
D gene: TRBD2
J gene: TRBJ2-7
V gene: TRBV2
CDR3 protein: CASSEWGGRPERYF
CDR3 DNA: TGTGCCAGCAGTGAATGGGGCGGGAGGCCCGAGAGGTACTTC

clone size: .
D gene: .
J gene: TRBJ2-5
V gene: TRBV4-3
CDR3 protein: CASSQDLAALQETQYF
CDR3 DNA: TGCGCCAGCAGCCAAGATTTAGCGGCCCTACAAGAGACCCAGTACTTC

clone size: many
D gene: TRBD2
J gene: TRBJ2-1
V gene: TRBV6-2/TRBV6-3
CDR3 protein: CASSHGGGNEQFF
CDR3 DNA: TGTGCCAGCAGTCACGGGGGGGGGAATGAGCAGTTCTTC

clone size: many
D gene: .
J gene: TRBJ1-1
V gene: TRBV27
CDR3 protein: CASSFAPWGTEAFF
CDR3 DNA: TGTGCCAGCAGTTTTGCCCCTTGGGGGACCGAAGCTTTCTTT

clone size: .
D gene: .
J gene: TRBJ2-5
V gene: TRBV12-3/TRBV12-4
CDR3 protein: CASSSTPSPILVQETQYF
CDR3 DNA: TGTGCCAGCAGTTCTACTCCGAGCCCCATACTAGTACAAGAGACCCAGTACTTC

clone size: few
D gene: .
J gene: TRBJ2-4
V gene: TRBV6-1
CDR3 protein: CASSEDRIQAKNIQCF
CDR3 DNA: TGTGCCAGCAGTGAAGACAGAATACAAGCCAAAAACATTCAGTGCTTC

clone size: .
D gene: .
J gene: TRBJ2-2
V gene: TRBV7-3
CDR3 protein: CASSLSSTGELFF
CDR3 DNA: TGTGCCAGCAGCTTGAGTAGCACCGGGGAGCTGTTTTTT

clone size: .
D gene: .
J gene: TRBJ1-3
V gene: TRBV6-6
CDR3 protein: CASSPLAGSGNTIYF
CDR3 DNA: TGTGCCAGCAGTCCTCTGGCAGGTTCCGGAAACACCATATATTTT

clone size: few
D gene: .
J gene: TRBJ1-1
V gene: TRBV9
CDR3 protein: CASSVGSGTEAFF
CDR3 DNA: TGTGCCAGCAGCGTAGGGTCGGGAACTGAAGCTTTCTTT

clone size: many
D gene: TRBD2
J gene: TRBJ2-3
V gene: TRBV27
CDR3 protein: CASSPTSGTDTQYF
CDR3 DNA: TGTGCCAGCAGCCCAACTAGCGGCACAGATACGCAGTATTTT

clone size: .
D gene: .
J gene: TRBJ2-7
V gene: TRBV7-6
CDR3 protein: CASSVGLSYEQYF
CDR3 DNA: TGTGCCAGCAGCGTTGGACTTTCCTACGAGCAGTACTTC

clone size: few
D gene: TRBD1
J gene: TRBJ1-1
V gene: TRBV6-2/TRBV6-3
CDR3 protein: CASSYSGQGNYLWAFF
CDR3 DNA: TGTGCCAGCAGTTACTCCGGACAGGGGAACTACCTCTGGGCTTTCTTT

clone size: few
D gene: .
J gene: TRBJ1-4
V gene: TRBV28
CDR3 protein: CASQALRQAPSTNEKLFF
CDR3 DNA: TGTGCCAGCCAAGCCCTCAGACAAGCCCCCTCAACTAATGAAAAACTGTTTTTT

clone size: .
D gene: .
J gene: TRBJ2-7
V gene: TRBV29-1
CDR3 protein: CSALFDSTAYEQYF
CDR3 DNA: TGCAGCGCCCTATTCGACAGCACCGCCTACGAGCAGTACTTC

clone size: .
D gene: TRBD2
J gene: TRBJ2-5
V gene: TRBV29-1
CDR3 protein: CSVEVASGVQKTQCF
CDR3 DNA: TGCAGCGTTGAAGTGGCTAGCGGGGTACAAAAGACCCAGTGCTTC

clone size: many
D gene: TRBD2
J gene: TRBJ2-2
V gene: TRBV7-9
CDR3 protein: CASSARTSGGIENTGELFF
CDR3 DNA: TGTGCCAGCAGCGCCCGGACTAGCGGGGGAATCGAGAACACCGGGGAGCTGTTTTTT

clone size: many
D gene: .
J gene: TRBJ2-2
V gene: TRBV20-1
CDR3 protein: CSAAGDTGELFF
CDR3 DNA: TGCAGTGCAGCTGGGGACACCGGGGAGCTGTTTTTT

clone size: .
D gene: TRBD2
J gene: TRBJ2-1
V gene: TRBV7-9
CDR3 protein: CASSLLSSGRSYNEQFF
CDR3 DNA: TGTGCCAGCAGCTTACTCTCTAGCGGGCGATCCTACAATGAGCAGTTCTTC

clone size: many
D gene: TRBD2
J gene: TRBJ2-2
V gene: TRBV9
CDR3 protein: CASSGPLGLAGSGELFF
CDR3 DNA: TGTGCCAGCAGCGGACCCTTGGGACTAGCGGGATCTGGGGAGCTGTTTTTT

clone size: .
D gene: .
J gene: TRBJ1-5
V gene: TRBV12-3/TRBV12-4
CDR3 protein: CASSLLGGDNQPQHF
CDR3 DNA: TGTGCCAGCAGTTTATTGGGGGGGGACAATCAGCCCCAGCATTTT

clone size: few
D gene: .
J gene: TRBJ1-1
V gene: TRBV6-2/TRBV6-3
CDR3 protein: CASSELDSWDTEAFF
CDR3 DNA: TGTGCCAGCAGCGAACTGGACTCGTGGGACACTGAAGCTTTCTTT

clone size: .
D gene: .
J gene: TRBJ2-1
V gene: TRBV27
CDR3 protein: CASSHDRSSYNEQFF
CDR3 DNA: TGTGCCAGCAGTCATGACAGGAGCTCCTACAATGAGCAGTTCTTC

clone size: many
D gene: TRBD2
J gene: TRBJ2-3
V gene: TRBV5-6
CDR3 protein: CASSLGPRSGTSTDTQYF
CDR3 DNA: TGTGCCAGCAGCTTGGGTCCGCGTAGCGGGACTAGCACAGATACGCAGTATTTT

clone size: many
D gene: TRBD1
J gene: TRBJ2-2
V gene: TRBV2
CDR3 protein: CASKMGQGYTGELFF
CDR3 DNA: TGTGCCAGCAAGATGGGACAGGGTTACACCGGGGAGCTGTTTTTT

clone size: many
D gene: .
J gene: TRBJ2-3
V gene: TRBV4-3
CDR3 protein: CASSHTPRLGTDTQYF
CDR3 DNA: TGCGCCAGCAGCCACACTCCCCGTCTAGGCACAGATACGCAGTATTTT

clone size: many
D gene: TRBD2
J gene: TRBJ2-7
V gene: TRBV20-1
CDR3 protein: CSARDSFFGLAGETVGYEQYF
CDR3 DNA: TGCAGTGCTAGAGATTCATTTTTTGGGCTAGCGGGAGAAACGGTCGGGTACGAGCAGTACTTC

clone size: .
D gene: TRBD1
J gene: TRBJ1-5
V gene: TRBV5-6
CDR3 protein: CASSLTGGAINRPQHF
CDR3 DNA: TGTGCCAGCAGCTTGACAGGGGGCGCGATCAATCGGCCCCAGCATTTT

clone size: many
D gene: .
J gene: TRBJ1-1
V gene: TRBV4-1
CDR3 protein: CASSQGLNSVRGAFF
CDR3 DNA: TGCGCCAGCAGCCAAGGACTCAATTCCGTGCGAGGGGCTTTCTTT

clone size: many
D gene: .
J gene: TRBJ2-3
V gene: TRBV6-1
CDR3 protein: CASETNTDTQYF
CDR3 DNA: TGTGCCAGCGAAACAAACACAGATACGCAGTATTTT

clone size: many
D gene: TRBD1
J gene: TRBJ1-2
V gene: TRBV7-9
CDR3 protein: CASSSLTGEPNYGYTF
CDR3 DNA: TGTGCCAGCAGCTCATTAACAGGGGAACCTAACTATGGCTACACCTTC

clone size: many
D gene: .
J gene: TRBJ1-1
V gene: TRBV20-1
CDR3 protein: CSARLLDSPPRAFF
CDR3 DNA: TGCAGTGCTAGATTGTTGGACAGTCCCCCCCGAGCTTTCTTT

clone size: many
D gene: TRBD2
J gene: TRBJ2-1
V gene: TRBV4-3
CDR3 protein: CASSQGLAGANEQFF
CDR3 DNA: TGCGCCAGCAGCCAGGGACTAGCGGGAGCGAATGAGCAGTTCTTC

clone size: few
D gene: .
J gene: TRBJ2-1
V gene: TRBV20-1
CDR3 protein: CSARGNRVVSNEQFF
CDR3 DNA: TGCAGTGCTAGAGGGAACAGGGTCGTCAGCAATGAGCAGTTCTTC

clone size: many
D gene: TRBD2
J gene: TRBJ2-1
V gene: TRBV19
CDR3 protein: CASSQGGRSYNEQFF
CDR3 DNA: TGTGCCAGTAGTCAGGGCGGGAGATCCTACAATGAGCAGTTCTTC

clone size: many
D gene: .
J gene: TRBJ2-3
V gene: TRBV7-9
CDR3 protein: CASDRSTDTQYF
CDR3 DNA: TGTGCCAGCGACAGGAGCACAGATACGCAGTATTTT

clone size: many
D gene: .
J gene: TRBJ1-1
V gene: TRBV7-9
CDR3 protein: CASSLVGLGLNTEAFF
CDR3 DNA: TGTGCCAGCAGCTTAGTGGGTCTGGGGTTGAACACTGAAGCTTTCTTT

clone size: many
D gene: .
J gene: TRBJ2-7
V gene: TRBV2
CDR3 protein: CASSEWGTGQEAYF
CDR3 DNA: TGTGCCAGCAGTGAATGGGGGACGGGCCAGGAGGCATACTTC

clone size: few
D gene: .
J gene: TRBJ2-7
V gene: TRBV14
CDR3 protein: CASSRTGTYYEQYF
CDR3 DNA: TGTGCCAGCAGCCGTACAGGGACCTACTACGAGCAGTACTTC

clone size: few
D gene: .
J gene: TRBJ1-1
V gene: TRBV6-5
CDR3 protein: CASRRGVEAFF
CDR3 DNA: TGTGCCAGCAGACGCGGTGTTGAAGCTTTCTTT

clone size: many
D gene: .
J gene: TRBJ2-5
V gene: TRBV7-2
CDR3 protein: CASSLKGTGSPIQETQYF
CDR3 DNA: TGTGCCAGCAGCTTAAAGGGCACCGGGTCTCCAATCCAAGAGACCCAGTACTTC

clone size: many
D gene: .
J gene: TRBJ2-2
V gene: TRBV21-1
CDR3 protein: CASRMTEDFTGELFF
CDR3 DNA: TGTGCCAGCAGAATGACGGAGGATTTCACCGGGGAGCTGTTTTTT

clone size: .
D gene: TRBD1
J gene: TRBJ2-2
V gene: TRBV29-1
CDR3 protein: CSARDSNTGELSF
CDR3 DNA: TGCAGCGCAAGGGACAGCAACACCGGGGAGCTGTCTTTT

clone size: .
D gene: TRBD1
J gene: TRBJ2-5
V gene: TRBV6-2/TRBV6-3
CDR3 protein: CASSPGQGEPQYF
CDR3 DNA: TGTGCCAGCAGCCCCGGACAGGGGGAGCCCCAGTACTTC

clone size: many
D gene: TRBD2
J gene: TRBJ2-5
V gene: TRBV27
CDR3 protein: CASSLSGDQETQYF
CDR3 DNA: TGTGCCAGCAGTTTAAGCGGGGACCAAGAGACCCAGTACTTC

clone size: few
D gene: .
J gene: TRBJ2-7
V gene: TRBV7-9
CDR3 protein: CASSDNRNPGIQQYF
CDR3 DNA: TGTGCCAGCAGTGATAACCGGAACCCCGGAATTCAGCAGTACTTC

clone size: many
D gene: .
J gene: TRBJ1-1
V gene: TRBV4-3
CDR3 protein: CASSPNQGRNTEAFF
CDR3 DNA: TGCGCCAGCAGCCCAAATCAGGGGCGGAACACTGAAGCTTTCTTT

clone size: many
D gene: TRBD1
J gene: TRBJ1-4
V gene: TRBV2
CDR3 protein: CASRTGQINEKLFF
CDR3 DNA: TGTGCCAGCAGGACGGGACAGATAAATGAAAAACTGTTTTTT

clone size: .
D gene: .
J gene: TRBJ2-7
V gene: TRBV7-9
CDR3 protein: CASSLEGGNVYEQYF
CDR3 DNA: TGTGCCAGCAGCTTAGAAGGGGGAAACGTCTACGAGCAGTACTTC

clone size: many
D gene: .
J gene: TRBJ2-5
V gene: TRBV20-1
CDR3 protein: CSATDRQKETQYF
CDR3 DNA: TGCAGTGCTACCGACAGACAGAAAGAGACCCAGTACTTC

clone size: .
D gene: TRBD1
J gene: TRBJ1-3
V gene: TRBV3-1
CDR3 protein: CASSQDRQGMGNTIYF
CDR3 DNA: TGTGCCAGCAGCCAAGACCGACAGGGTATGGGAAACACCATATATTTT

clone size: many
D gene: TRBD2
J gene: TRBJ2-1
V gene: TRBV29-1
CDR3 protein: CSVAGAVSDSYNEQFF
CDR3 DNA: TGCAGCGTAGCGGGGGCTGTAAGTGACTCCTACAATGAGCAGTTCTTC

clone size: many
D gene: .
J gene: TRBJ2-7
V gene: TRBV27
CDR3 protein: CASRAIQGLSYEQYF
CDR3 DNA: TGTGCCAGCAGAGCTATACAGGGTCTCTCCTACGAGCAGTACTTC

clone size: .
D gene: TRBD2
J gene: TRBJ2-7
V gene: TRBV2
CDR3 protein: CASSEAVGLAAYEQYF
CDR3 DNA: TGTGCCAGCAGTGAGGCGGTCGGACTAGCAGCATACGAGCAGTACTTC

clone size: many
D gene: TRBD1
J gene: TRBJ1-1
V gene: TRBV7-2
CDR3 protein: CASSLRHGGGQGGTEAFF
CDR3 DNA: TGTGCCAGCAGCTTAAGACACGGAGGGGGACAGGGGGGAACTGAAGCTTTCTTT

clone size: many
D gene: TRBD1
J gene: TRBJ2-5
V gene: TRBV4-1
CDR3 protein: CASSRPPGTAQETQYF
CDR3 DNA: TGCGCCAGCAGCCGACCCCCCGGGACAGCTCAAGAGACCCAGTACTTC

clone size: few
D gene: TRBD2
J gene: TRBJ2-7
V gene: TRBV4-1
CDR3 protein: CASSPTASGEYEQYF
CDR3 DNA: TGCGCCAGCAGCCCTACGGCTAGCGGGGAATACGAGCAGTACTTC

clone size: few
D gene: TRBD1
J gene: TRBJ2-4
V gene: TRBV5-4
CDR3 protein: CASRQGQIQYF
CDR3 DNA: TGTGCCAGCAGGCAGGGACAGATTCAGTACTTC

clone size: .
D gene: TRBD2
J gene: TRBJ2-7
V gene: TRBV12-3/TRBV12-4
CDR3 protein: CASSPGPAGGYEQYF
CDR3 DNA: TGTGCCAGCAGTCCAGGACCAGCGGGAGGGTACGAGCAGTACTTC

clone size: many
D gene: .
J gene: TRBJ1-5
V gene: TRBV6-6
CDR3 protein: CASSYRPSNQPQHF
CDR3 DNA: TGTGCCAGCAGTTACCGACCCAGCAATCAGCCCCAGCATTTT

clone size: many
D gene: .
J gene: TRBJ2-1
V gene: TRBV20-1
CDR3 protein: CSARATLAAYNEQFF
CDR3 DNA: TGCAGTGCTAGGGCCACGTTAGCGGCCTACAATGAGCAGTTCTTC